The clone carrying this T cell receptor (beta chain) has just one count. This sample was included in a study of OX40 agonist ivuxolimab in advanced cancers. The assay was immunoSEQ multiplex PCR, and TCRdb's table has in-frame clones only and misses some. The top ten hold under 4.5% of the sample, which has roughly 68,000 clones, 80% to 90% seen once. V gave up 4 bases and J gave up 6 bases; unmatched junction bases: 8. The CDR3 loop spans 15 amino acids. The V gene's germline CDR1 is SGHKS and CDR2 YYEKEE (reference sequence). The sequencing here drew on CD4+ or CD8+ T cells sorted from blood, taken in a trial of the OX40 agonist ivuxolimab. The rearrangement joins TRBV5-5 to TRBJ1-4; 8 positions match TRBD1. The clonotype originates from an adult with an advanced solid tumor such as melanoma, head and neck, liver or kidney cancer. CDR3: CASSDRRGPDEKLFF. Written as DNA, the CDR3 is TGTGCCAGCAGCGACCGCAGGGGGCCAGATGAAAAACTGTTTTTT.